The present entry profiles one T cell receptor (beta chain) with its context. Its antigen is undetermined. One entry per CDR3 protein, without DNA, is what TCRdb gives after re-calling the 5' RACE reads. The table for this sample gives 330,000 or so distinct CDR3 sequences. The CDR3 is made up of 15 amino acids. The data were obtained in a study of monozygotic twins with inflammatory bowel disease. Regarding the study as a whole: People with IBD had fewer clonotypes in common with others than healthy twins did, especially with disease activity.

The chain is built from TRBV12-3 or TRBV12-4 and TRBJ2-6. This TCR was sampled from a human donor with ulcerative colitis or Crohn's disease, or a healthy co-twin of an affected twin (not recorded which). Sequencing used blood. CDR3: CASSPWSSGANVLTF.